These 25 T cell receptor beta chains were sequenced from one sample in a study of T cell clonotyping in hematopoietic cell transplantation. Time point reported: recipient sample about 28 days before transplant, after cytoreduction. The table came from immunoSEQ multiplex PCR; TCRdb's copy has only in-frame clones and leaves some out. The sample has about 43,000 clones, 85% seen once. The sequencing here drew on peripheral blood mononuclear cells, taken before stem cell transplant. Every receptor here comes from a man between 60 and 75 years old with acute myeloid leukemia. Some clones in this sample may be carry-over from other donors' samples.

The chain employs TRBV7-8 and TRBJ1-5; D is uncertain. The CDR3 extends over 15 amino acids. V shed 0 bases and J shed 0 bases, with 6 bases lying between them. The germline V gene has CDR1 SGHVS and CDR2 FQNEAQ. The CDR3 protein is CASSLARDSNQPQHF. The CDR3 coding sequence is TGTGCCAGCAGCTTAGCCCGGGATAGCAATCAGCCCCAGCATTTT.

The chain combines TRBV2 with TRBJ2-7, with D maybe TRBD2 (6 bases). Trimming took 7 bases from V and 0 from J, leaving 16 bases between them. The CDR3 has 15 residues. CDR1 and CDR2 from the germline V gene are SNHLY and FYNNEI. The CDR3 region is CASKTDGGLSYEQYF. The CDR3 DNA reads TGTGCCAGCAAAACTGACGGGGGTCTCTCCTACGAGCAGTACTTC.

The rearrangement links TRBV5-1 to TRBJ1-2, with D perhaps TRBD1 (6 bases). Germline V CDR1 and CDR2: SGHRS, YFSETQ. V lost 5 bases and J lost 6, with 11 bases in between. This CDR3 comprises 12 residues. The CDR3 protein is CASSYGQNGYTF. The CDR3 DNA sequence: TGCGCCAGCAGTTACGGACAGAATGGCTACACCTTC.

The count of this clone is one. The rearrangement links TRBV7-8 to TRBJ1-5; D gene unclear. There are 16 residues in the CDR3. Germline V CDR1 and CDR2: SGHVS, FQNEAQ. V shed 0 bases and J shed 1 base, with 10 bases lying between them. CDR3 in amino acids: CASSLATARSNQPQHF. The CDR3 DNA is TGTGCCAGCAGCTTAGCCACAGCAAGAAGCAATCAGCCCCAGCATTTT.

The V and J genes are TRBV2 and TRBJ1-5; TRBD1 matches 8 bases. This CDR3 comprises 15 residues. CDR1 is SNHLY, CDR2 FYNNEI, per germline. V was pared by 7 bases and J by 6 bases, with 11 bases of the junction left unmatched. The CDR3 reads CASTFDRGGTQPQHF. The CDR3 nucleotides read TGTGCCAGCACATTCGACAGGGGAGGGACTCAGCCCCAGCATTTT.

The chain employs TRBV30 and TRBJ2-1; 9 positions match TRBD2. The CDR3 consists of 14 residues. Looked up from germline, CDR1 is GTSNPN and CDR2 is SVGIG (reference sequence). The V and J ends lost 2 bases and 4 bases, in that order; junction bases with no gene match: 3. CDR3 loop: CAWSLAGWYNEQFF. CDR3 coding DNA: TGTGCCTGGAGTCTAGCGGGGTGGTACAATGAGCAGTTCTTC.

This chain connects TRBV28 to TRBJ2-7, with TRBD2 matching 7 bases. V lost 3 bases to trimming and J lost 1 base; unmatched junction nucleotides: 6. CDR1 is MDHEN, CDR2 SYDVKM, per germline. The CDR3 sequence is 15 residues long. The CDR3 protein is CASSLERGTSYEQYF. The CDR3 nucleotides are TGTGCCAGCAGTTTGGAGCGGGGAACGTCCTACGAGCAGTACTTC.

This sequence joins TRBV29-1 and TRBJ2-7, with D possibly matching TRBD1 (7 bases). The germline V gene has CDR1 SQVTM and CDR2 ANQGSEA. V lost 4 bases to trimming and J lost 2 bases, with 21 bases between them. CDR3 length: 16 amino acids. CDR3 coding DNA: TGCAGCGTTGGGGACAGTGGATTAGGAGGGGCCTACGAGCAGTACTTC. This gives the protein CSVGDSGLGGAYEQYF.

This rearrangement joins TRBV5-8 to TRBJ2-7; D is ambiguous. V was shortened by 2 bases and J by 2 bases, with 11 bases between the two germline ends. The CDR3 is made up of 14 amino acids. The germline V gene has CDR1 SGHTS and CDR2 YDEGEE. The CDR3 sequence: CASSFREPPYEQYF. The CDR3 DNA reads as TGTGCCAGCAGCTTTAGGGAACCCCCCTACGAGCAGTACTTC.

This chain's CDR3 is CSVENSLTDTQYF. The CDR3 DNA reads TGCAGCGTTGAAAATAGCCTCACAGATACGCAGTATTTT. The rearrangement links TRBV29-1 to TRBJ2-3; D gene ambiguous. Trimming pared 2 bases from V and 2 bases from J, leaving 8 bases between. CDR1 SQVTM and CDR2 ANQGSEA come from the germline V gene. This CDR3 has 13 residues.

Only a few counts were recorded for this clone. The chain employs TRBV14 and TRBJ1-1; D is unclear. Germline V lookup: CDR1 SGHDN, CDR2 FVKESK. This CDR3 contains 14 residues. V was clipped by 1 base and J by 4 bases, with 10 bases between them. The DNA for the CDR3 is TGTGCCAGCAGCCAAGTAGGGTTGGGCACTGAAGCTTTCTTT. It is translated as CASSQVGLGTEAFF.

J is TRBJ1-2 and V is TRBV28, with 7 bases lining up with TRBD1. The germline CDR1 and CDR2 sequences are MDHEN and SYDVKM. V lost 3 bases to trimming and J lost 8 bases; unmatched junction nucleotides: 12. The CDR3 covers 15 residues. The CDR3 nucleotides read TGTGCCAGCAGTTTGCACAGGGGAGGGGTTATGGGCTACACCTTC. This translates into CASSLHRGGVMGYTF.

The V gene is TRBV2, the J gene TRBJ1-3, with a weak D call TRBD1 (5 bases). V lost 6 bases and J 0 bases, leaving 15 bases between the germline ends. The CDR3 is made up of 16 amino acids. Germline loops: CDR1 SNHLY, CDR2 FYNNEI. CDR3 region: CASRPHPGGSGNTIYF. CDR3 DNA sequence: TGTGCCAGCAGACCGCACCCCGGGGGCTCTGGAAACACCATATATTTT.

CDR3 protein: CASSQGSKTYEQYF. The CDR3 coding sequence is TGTGCCAGCAGTCAGGGGTCTAAGACCTACGAGCAGTACTTC. The rearrangement uses TRBV2 and TRBJ2-7; tentatively, D is TRBD1 (6 bases). Germline values: CDR1 SNHLY, CDR2 FYNNEI. V was shortened by 5 bases and J by 2 bases, with 13 bases between the two germline ends. The CDR3 consists of 14 residues. Full variable domain (outside the CDR3, taken from reference TRBV2 and TRBJ2-7): EPEVTQTPSHQVTQMGQEVILRCVPISNHLYFYWYRQILGQKVEFLVSFYNNEISEKSEIFDDQFSVERPDGSNFTLKIRSTKLEDSAMYFCASSQGSKTYEQYFGPGTRLTVT.

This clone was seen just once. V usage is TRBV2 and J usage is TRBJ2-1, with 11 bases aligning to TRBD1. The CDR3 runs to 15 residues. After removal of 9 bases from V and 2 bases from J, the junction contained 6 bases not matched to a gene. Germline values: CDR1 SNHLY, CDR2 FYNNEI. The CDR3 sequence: CASYRTGGTYNEQFF. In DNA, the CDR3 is TGTGCCAGTTATAGGACAGGGGGCACCTACAATGAGCAGTTCTTC.

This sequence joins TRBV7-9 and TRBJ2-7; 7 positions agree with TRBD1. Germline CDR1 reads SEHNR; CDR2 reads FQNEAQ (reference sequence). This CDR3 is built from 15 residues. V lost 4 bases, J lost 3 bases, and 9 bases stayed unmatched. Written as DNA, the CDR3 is TGTGCCAGCAGCTCCCCGGGACAGACCTACTACGAGCAGTACTTC. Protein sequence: CASSSPGQTYYEQYF.

CDR3 amino acids: CASSLDNLSNEQFF. DNA for the CDR3: TGTGCCAGCAGCTTGGACAATCTGAGCAATGAGCAGTTCTTC. V is TRBV5-4 and J is TRBJ2-1; D ambiguous. CDR1 and CDR2 from the germline V gene are SGHNT and YYREEE (reference sequence). V lost 0 bases and J lost 6, with 10 bases in between. The CDR3 contains 14 residues. The entire variable domain, with the rest obtained from reference TRBV5-4 and TRBJ2-1, is as follows: ETGVTQSPTHLIKTRGQQVTLRCSSQSGHNTVSWYQQALGQGPQFIFQYYREEENGRGNFPPRFSGLQFPNYSSELNVNALELDDSALYLCASSLDNLSNEQFFGPGTRLTVL.

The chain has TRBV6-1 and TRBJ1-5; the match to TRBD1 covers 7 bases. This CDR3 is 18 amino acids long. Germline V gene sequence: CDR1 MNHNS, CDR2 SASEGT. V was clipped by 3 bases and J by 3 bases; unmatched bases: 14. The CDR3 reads CASSEILTGRPLNQPQHF. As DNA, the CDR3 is TGTGCCAGCAGTGAGATACTGACAGGGCGGCCCCTCAATCAGCCCCAGCATTTT.

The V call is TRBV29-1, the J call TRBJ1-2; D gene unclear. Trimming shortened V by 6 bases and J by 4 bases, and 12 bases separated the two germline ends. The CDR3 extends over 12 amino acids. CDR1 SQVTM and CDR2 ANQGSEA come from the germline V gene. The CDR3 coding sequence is TGCAGCGTCTCTCTGGAATCCTATGGCTACACCTTC. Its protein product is CSVSLESYGYTF.

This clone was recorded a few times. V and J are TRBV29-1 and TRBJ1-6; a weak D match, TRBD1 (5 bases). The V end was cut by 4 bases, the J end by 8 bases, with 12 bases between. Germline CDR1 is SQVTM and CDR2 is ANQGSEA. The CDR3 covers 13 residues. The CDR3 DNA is TGCAGCGTTGCCAGGGACCGGGATTCACCCCTCCACTTT. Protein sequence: CSVARDRDSPLHF.

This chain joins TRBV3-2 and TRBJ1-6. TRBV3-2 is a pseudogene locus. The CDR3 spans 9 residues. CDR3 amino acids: CASVRALHF. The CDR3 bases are TGTGCGAGTGTGAGAGCCCTCCACTTT.

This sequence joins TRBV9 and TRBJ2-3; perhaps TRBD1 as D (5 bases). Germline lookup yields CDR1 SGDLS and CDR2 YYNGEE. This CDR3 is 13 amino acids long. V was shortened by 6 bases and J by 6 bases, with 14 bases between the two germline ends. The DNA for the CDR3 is TGTGCCAGCACTGAAGGGGTCGGGGATACGCAGTATTTT. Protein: CASTEGVGDTQYF.

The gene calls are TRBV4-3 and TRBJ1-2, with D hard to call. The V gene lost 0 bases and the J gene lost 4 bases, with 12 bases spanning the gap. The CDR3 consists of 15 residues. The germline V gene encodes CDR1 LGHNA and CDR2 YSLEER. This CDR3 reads CASSQDYMAGYGYTF. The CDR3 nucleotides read TGCGCCAGCAGCCAAGATTATATGGCAGGCTATGGCTACACCTTC.

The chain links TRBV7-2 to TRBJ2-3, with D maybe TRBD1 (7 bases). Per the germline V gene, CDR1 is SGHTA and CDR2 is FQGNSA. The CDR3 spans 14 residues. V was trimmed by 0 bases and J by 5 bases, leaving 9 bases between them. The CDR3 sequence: CASSLAQGGDTQYF. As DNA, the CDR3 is TGTGCCAGCAGCTTAGCGCAGGGGGGAGATACGCAGTATTTT.

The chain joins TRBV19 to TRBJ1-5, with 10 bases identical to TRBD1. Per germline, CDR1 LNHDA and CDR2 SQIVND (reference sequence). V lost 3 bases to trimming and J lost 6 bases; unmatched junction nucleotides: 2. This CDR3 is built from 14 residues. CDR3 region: CASSIDRGRQPQHF. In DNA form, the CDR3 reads TGTGCCAGTAGTATTGACAGGGGGCGTCAGCCCCAGCATTTT. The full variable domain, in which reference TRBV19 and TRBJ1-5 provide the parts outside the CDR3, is DGGITQSPKYLFRKEGQNVTLSCEQNLNHDAMYWYRQDPGQGLRLIYYSQIVNDFQKGDIAEGYSVSREKKESFPLTVTSAQKNPTAFYLCASSIDRGRQPQHFGDGTRLSIL.